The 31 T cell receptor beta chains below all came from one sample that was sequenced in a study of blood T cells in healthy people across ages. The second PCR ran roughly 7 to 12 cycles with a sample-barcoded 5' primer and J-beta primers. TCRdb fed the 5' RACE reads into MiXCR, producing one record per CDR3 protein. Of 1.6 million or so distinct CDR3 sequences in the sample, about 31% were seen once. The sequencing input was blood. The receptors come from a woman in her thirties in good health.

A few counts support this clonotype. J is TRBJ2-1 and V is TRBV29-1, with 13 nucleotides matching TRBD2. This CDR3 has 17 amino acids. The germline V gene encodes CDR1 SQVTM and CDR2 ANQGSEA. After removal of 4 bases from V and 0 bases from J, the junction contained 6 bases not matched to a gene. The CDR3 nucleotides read TGCAGCGTTGGAACTAGCGGGGGGGTTAGCTCCTACAATGAGCAGTTCTTC. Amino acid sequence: CSVGTSGGVSSYNEQFF.

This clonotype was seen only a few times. The DNA of the CDR3 is TGTGCCAGCAGTTCTCAGACTAGCGGTCAAGAGACCCAGTACTTC. Translating gives CASSSQTSGQETQYF. This chain uses TRBV27 with TRBJ2-5, with 9 bases that match TRBD2. The germline CDR1 and CDR2 sequences are MNHEY and SMNVEV (reference sequence). V dropped 4 bases and J dropped 2; count of bases not matched to a gene: 5. This CDR3 comprises 15 residues.

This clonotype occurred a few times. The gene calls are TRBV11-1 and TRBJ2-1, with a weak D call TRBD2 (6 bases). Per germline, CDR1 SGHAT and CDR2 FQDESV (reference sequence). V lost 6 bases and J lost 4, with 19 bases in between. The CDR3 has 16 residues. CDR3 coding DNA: TGTGCCAGCAGTTACCCGGGGGTCCGGCCATACAATGAGCAGTTCTTC. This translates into CASSYPGVRPYNEQFF.

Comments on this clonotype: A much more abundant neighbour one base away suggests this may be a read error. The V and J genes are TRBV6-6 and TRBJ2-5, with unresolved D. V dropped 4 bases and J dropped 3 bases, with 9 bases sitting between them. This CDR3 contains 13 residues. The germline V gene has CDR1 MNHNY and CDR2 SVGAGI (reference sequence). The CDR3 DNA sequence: TGTGCCAGCAGTTCGAGCAATAAAGAGACCCAGTACTTC. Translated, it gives CASSSSNKETQYF.

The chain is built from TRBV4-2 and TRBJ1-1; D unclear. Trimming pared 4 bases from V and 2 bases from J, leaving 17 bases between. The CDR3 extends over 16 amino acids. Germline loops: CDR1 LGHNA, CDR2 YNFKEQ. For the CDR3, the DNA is TGTGCCAGCAGCCCATCGATAGGCACTACCAACACTGAAGCTTTCTTT. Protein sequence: CASSPSIGTTNTEAFF.

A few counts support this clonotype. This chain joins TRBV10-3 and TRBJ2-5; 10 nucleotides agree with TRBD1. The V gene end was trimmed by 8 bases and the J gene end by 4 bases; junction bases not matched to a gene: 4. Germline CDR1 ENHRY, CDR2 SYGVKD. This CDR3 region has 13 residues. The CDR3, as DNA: TGTGCCATCTCCGGGACAGGGGTAGAGACCCAGTACTTC. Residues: CAISGTGVETQYF.

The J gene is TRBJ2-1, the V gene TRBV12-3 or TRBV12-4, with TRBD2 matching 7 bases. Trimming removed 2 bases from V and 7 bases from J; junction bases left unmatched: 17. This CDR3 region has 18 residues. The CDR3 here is CASSLKTWTREALNEQFF. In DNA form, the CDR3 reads TGTGCCAGCAGTTTAAAAACCTGGACTAGGGAGGCCTTAAATGAGCAGTTCTTC.

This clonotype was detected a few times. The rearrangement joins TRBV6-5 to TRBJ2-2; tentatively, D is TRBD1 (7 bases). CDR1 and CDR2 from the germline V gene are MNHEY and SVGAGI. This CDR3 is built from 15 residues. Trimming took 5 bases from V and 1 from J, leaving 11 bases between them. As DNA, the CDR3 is TGTGCCAGCAGTCGCGGGACAGTGAACACCGGGGAGCTGTTTTTT. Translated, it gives CASSRGTVNTGELFF.

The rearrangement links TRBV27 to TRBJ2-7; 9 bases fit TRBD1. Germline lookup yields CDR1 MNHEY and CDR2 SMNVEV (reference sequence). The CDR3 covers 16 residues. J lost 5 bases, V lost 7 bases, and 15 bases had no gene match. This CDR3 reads CASTRSVGTGSHEQYF. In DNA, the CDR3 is TGTGCCAGCACCCGCTCAGTGGGGACAGGGTCCCACGAGCAGTACTTC.

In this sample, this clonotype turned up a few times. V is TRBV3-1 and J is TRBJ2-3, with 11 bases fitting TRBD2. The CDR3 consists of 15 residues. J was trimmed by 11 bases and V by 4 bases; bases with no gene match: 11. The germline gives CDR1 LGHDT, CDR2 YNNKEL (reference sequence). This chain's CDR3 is CASSPHSGGANLQYF. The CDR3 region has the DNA TGTGCCAGCAGCCCTCATAGCGGGGGGGCGAATCTGCAGTATTTT.

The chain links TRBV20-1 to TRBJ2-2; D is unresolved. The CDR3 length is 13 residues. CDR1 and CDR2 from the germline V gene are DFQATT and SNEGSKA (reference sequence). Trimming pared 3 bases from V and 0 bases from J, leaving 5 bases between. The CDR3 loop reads CSASGSNTGELFF. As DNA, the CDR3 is TGCAGTGCTAGCGGCTCGAACACCGGGGAGCTGTTTTTT.

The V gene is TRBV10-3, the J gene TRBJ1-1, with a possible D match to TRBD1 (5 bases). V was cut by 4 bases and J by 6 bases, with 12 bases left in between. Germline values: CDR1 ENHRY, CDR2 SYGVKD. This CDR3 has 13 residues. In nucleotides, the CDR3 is TGTGCCATCAGTGCGCTCGGGGACGCTGAAGCTTTCTTT. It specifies CAISALGDAEAFF.

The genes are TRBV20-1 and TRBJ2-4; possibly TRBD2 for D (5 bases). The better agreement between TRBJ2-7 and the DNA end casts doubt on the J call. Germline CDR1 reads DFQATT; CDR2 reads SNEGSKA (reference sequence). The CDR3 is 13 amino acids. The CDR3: CSARDASRGEQYF. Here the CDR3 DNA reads TGCAGTGCTAGAGACGCTAGCCGGGGCGAGCAGTACTTC.

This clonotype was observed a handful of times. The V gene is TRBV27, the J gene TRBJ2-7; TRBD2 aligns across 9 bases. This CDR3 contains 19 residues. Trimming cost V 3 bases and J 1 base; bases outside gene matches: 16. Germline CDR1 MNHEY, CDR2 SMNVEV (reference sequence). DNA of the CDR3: TGTGCCAGCAGTTTTAAGTTGAGTAGCGGGAGTGGGGATTCCTACGAGCAGTACTTC. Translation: CASSFKLSSGSGDSYEQYF.

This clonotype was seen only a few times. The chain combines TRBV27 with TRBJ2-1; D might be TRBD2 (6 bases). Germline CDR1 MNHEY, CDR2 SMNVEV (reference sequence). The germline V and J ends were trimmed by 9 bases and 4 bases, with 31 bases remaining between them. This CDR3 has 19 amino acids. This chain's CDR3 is CASPTKTGAPFSTYNEQFF. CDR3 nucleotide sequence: TGTGCCAGTCCCACTAAGACGGGAGCACCATTTTCCACTTACAATGAGCAGTTCTTC.

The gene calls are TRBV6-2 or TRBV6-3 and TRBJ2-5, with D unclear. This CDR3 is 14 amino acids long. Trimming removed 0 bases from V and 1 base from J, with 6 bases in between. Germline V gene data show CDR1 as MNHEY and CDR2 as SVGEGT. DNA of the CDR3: TGTGCCAGCAGTTACTCGACTCGCCAAGAGACCCAGTACTTC. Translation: CASSYSTRQETQYF.

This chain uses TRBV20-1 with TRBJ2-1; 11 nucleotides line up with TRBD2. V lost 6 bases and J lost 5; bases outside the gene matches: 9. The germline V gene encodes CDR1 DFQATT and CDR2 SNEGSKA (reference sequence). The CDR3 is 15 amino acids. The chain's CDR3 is CSATPGSGGDNEQFF. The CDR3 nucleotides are TGCAGTGCCACCCCAGGTAGCGGGGGGGACAATGAGCAGTTCTTC.

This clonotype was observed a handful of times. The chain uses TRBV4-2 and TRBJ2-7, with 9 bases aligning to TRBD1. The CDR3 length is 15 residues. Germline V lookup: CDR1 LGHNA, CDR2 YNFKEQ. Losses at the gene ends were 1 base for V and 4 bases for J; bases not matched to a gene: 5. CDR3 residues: CASSQVGTGWYEQYF. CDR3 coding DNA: TGTGCCAGCAGCCAAGTCGGGACAGGGTGGTACGAGCAGTACTTC.

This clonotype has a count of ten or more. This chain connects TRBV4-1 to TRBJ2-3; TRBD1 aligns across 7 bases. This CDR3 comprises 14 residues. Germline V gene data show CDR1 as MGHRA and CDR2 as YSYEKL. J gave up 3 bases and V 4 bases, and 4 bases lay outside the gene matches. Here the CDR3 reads CASSPGQQTDTQYF. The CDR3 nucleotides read TGCGCCAGCAGCCCGGGACAGCAAACAGATACGCAGTATTTT.

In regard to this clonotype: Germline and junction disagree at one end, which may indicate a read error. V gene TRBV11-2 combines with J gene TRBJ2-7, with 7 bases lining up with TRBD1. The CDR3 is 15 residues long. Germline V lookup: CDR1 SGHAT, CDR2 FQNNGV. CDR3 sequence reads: CTSSFPGQRHYEQYF. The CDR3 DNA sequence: TGTACCAGCAGCTTCCCGGGACAGAGACACTACGAGCAGTACTTC.

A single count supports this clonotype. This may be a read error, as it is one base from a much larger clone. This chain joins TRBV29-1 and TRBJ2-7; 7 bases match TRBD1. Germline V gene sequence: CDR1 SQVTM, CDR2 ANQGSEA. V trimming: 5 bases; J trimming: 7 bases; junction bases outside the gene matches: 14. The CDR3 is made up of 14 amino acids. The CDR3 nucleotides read TGCAGCGTTCGACAACAGGGGTCCTACAATGAGCAGTACTTC. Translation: CSVRQQGSYNEQYF.

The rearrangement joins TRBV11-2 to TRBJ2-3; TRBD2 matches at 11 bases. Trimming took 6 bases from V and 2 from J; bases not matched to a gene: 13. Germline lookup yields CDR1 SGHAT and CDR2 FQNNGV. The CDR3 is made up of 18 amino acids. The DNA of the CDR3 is TGTGCCAGCAGATACAGACCTGCTAGCGGGAGGAACACAGATACGCAGTATTTT. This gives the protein CASRYRPASGRNTDTQYF.

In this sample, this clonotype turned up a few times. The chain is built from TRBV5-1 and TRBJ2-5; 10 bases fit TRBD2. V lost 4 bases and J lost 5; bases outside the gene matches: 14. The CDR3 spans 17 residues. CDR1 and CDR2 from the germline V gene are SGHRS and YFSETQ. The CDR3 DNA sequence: TGCGCCAGCAGCCCTGGGTGGAGCGGGAGGGCCGCGGAGACCCAGTACTTC. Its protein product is CASSPGWSGRAAETQYF.

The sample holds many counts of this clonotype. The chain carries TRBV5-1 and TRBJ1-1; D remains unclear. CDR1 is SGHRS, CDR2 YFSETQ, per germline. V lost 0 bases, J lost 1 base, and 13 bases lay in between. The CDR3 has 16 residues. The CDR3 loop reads CASSLGPAKGNTEAFF. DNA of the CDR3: TGCGCCAGCAGCTTGGGGCCTGCCAAGGGGAACACTGAAGCTTTCTTT.

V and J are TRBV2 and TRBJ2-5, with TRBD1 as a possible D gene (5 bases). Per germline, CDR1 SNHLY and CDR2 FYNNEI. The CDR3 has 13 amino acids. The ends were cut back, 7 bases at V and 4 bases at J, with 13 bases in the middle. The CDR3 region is CASNRQERETQYF. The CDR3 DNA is TGTGCCAGCAACAGGCAAGAGAGAGAGACCCAGTACTTC. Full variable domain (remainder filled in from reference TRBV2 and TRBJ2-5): EPEVTQTPSHQVTQMGQEVILRCVPISNHLYFYWYRQILGQKVEFLVSFYNNEISEKSEIFDDQFSVERPDGSNFTLKIRSTKLEDSAMYFCASNRQERETQYFGPGTRLLVL.

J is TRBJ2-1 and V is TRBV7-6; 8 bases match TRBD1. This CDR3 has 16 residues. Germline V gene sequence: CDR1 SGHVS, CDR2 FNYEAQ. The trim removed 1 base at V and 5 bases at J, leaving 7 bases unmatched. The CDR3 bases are TGTGCCAGCAGCTTAGAAGTCAGGGGGCCCCACAATGAGCAGTTCTTC. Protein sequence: CASSLEVRGPHNEQFF.

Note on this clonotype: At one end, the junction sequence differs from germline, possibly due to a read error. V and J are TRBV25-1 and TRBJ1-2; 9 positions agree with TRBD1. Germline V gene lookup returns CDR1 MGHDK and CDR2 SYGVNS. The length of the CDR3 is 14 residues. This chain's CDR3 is CATGGTGPNYDYTF. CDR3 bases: TGTGCCACCGGGGGGACAGGGCCTAACTATGACTACACCTTC.

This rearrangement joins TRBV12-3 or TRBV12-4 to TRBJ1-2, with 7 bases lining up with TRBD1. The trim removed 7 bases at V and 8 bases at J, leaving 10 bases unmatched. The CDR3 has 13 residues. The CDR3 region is CASTEEGARGYTF. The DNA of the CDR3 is TGTGCCAGCACCGAAGAGGGGGCGCGGGGCTACACCTTC.

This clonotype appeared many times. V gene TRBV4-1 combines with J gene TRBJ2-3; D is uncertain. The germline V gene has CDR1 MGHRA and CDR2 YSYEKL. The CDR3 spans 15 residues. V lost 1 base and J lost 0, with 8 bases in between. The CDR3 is CASSQVRTSTDTQYF. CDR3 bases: TGCGCCAGCAGCCAAGTCCGGACCAGCACAGATACGCAGTATTTT.

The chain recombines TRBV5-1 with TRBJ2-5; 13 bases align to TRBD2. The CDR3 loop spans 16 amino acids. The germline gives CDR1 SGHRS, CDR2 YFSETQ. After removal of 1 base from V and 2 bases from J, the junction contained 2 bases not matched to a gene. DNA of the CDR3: TGCGCCAGCAGCTTGACTAGCGGGAGGGATCAAGAGACCCAGTACTTC. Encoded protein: CASSLTSGRDQETQYF. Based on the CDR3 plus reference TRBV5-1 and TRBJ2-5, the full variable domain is KAGVTQTPRYLIKTRGQQVTLSCSPISGHRSVSWYQQTPGQGLQFLFEYFSETQRNKGNFPGRFSGRQFSNSRSEMNVSTLELGDSALYLCASSLTSGRDQETQYFGPGTRLLVL.

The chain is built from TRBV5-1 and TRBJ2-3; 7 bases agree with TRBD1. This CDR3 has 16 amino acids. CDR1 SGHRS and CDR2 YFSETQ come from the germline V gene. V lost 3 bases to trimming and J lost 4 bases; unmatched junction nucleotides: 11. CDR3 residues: CASSSFDRVVADTQYF. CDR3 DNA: TGCGCCAGCAGCTCCTTTGACAGGGTTGTAGCAGATACGCAGTATTTT.